The present T cell receptor beta chain was sequenced within a study of CD8+ T cells in alopecia areata. Extracted from the samples, RNA was reverse transcribed into cDNA to serve as the sequencing template. The method was immunoSEQ multiplex PCR; TCRdb's version includes in-frame clones alone and lacks a portion of them. The sample carries under 200,000 clones, approximately 60% recorded once. CDR1 is SQVTM and CDR2 is ANQGSEA in the germline V gene. The CDR3 spans 13 residues. V was clipped by 4 bases and J by 0 bases, with 7 bases between them. Treatment given: oral pan-JAK inhibitor, 5-10 mg twice daily.

The sample was CD4+ T cells sorted from blood, taken at week 24, from a patient treated with tofacitinib. This TCR derives from a human donor with alopecia areata. The chain couples TRBV29-1 to TRBJ1-3; D remains unclear. The CDR3: CSVAENSGNTIYF. Here the CDR3 DNA reads TGCAGCGTTGCTGAAAACTCTGGAAACACCATATATTTT.